Presented here are 32 T cell receptor beta chains from one specimen sequenced in a study of CD8+CD57+ T cells in acquired aplastic anemia. Genomic DNA acted as the template from which TCR beta VDJ combination and CDR3 sequence profiling were carried out. A single record per CDR3 protein comes from TCRdb applying MiXCR to the reads. The data contain about 210,000 distinct CDR3 sequences, 34% of them singletons. Input material: sorted CD4+, CD8+, or CD8+CD57+ T cells (not recorded which) from PBMCs. These receptors all come from a human donor in good health, serving as a control.

About this clonotype: One junction end does not reproduce the germline sequence, and a read error may be involved. The V call is TRBV7-3, the J call TRBJ2-1, with a possible D match to TRBD2 (5 bases). CDR3 length: 14 residues. Germline CDR1 reads SGHTA; CDR2 reads FQGTGA. The CDR3 sequence: CASGLGVPGNEQFF. The CDR3 DNA follows: TGTGCCAGCGGCTTAGGCGTTCCGGGGAATGAGCAGTTCTTC. Complete variable domain (other parts from reference TRBV7-3 and TRBJ2-1): GAGVSQTPSNKVTEKGKYVELRCDPISGHTALYWYRQSLGQGPEFLIYFQGTGAADDSGLPNDRFFAVRPEGSVSTLKIQRTERGDSAVYLCASGLGVPGNEQFFGPGTRLTVL.

This clonotype was seen a handful of times. V gene TRBV12-3 or TRBV12-4 combines with J gene TRBJ2-7; no definite D call. V was trimmed by 3 bases and J by 0 bases, leaving 15 bases between them. The length of the CDR3 is 16 residues. CDR3 in amino acids: CASSFLASASSYEQYF. CDR3 nucleotides: TGTGCCAGCAGTTTTTTGGCGTCAGCTAGCTCCTACGAGCAGTACTTC.

This clonotype showed up many times. The chain couples TRBV2 to TRBJ1-4, with D possibly matching TRBD1 (5 bases). The V end was cut by 4 bases, the J end by 10 bases, with 16 bases between. CDR1 is SNHLY, CDR2 FYNNEI, per germline. The CDR3 extends over 14 amino acids. The CDR3 region has the DNA TGTGCCAGCAGTGTAGCGACAAACCAGGGAAAACTGTTTTTT. Amino acids: CASSVATNQGKLFF.

In this sample, this clonotype turned up a few times. One end of the junction is discordant with germline, which a read error may explain. The rearrangement links TRBV9 to TRBJ1-1, with a tentative D call TRBD1 (6 bases). Germline V gives CDR1 SGDLS, CDR2 YYNGEE. The CDR3 extends over 15 amino acids. The CDR3 reads CARSSGAGPGTEAFF. CDR3 coding DNA: TGTGCCCGCAGCTCGGGGGCCGGACCAGGCACTGAAGCTTTCTTT.

The table lists this clonotype with many counts. The V gene is TRBV11-1, the J gene TRBJ2-1; TRBD2 matches at 7 bases. The CDR3 extends over 17 amino acids. V lost 4 bases, J lost 1 base, and 10 bases stayed unmatched. The V gene's germline CDR1 is SGHAT and CDR2 FQDESV (reference sequence). The CDR3 loop reads CASSSPPGGVSYNEQFF. CDR3 DNA: TGTGCCAGCAGCTCACCTCCGGGAGGTGTGTCCTACAATGAGCAGTTCTTC. Complete variable domain (other parts from reference TRBV11-1 and TRBJ2-1): EAEVAQSPRYKITEKSQAVAFWCDPISGHATLYWYRQILGQGPELLVQFQDESVVDDSQLPKDRFSAERLKGVDSTLKIQPAELGDSAMYLCASSSPPGGVSYNEQFFGPGTRLTVL.

V gene TRBV7-2 combines with J gene TRBJ1-5; D call uncertain. With 5 bases removed from V and 13 bases from J, the gap between germline ends came to 12 bases. The CDR3 length is 11 residues. Germline CDR1 reads SGHTA; CDR2 reads FQGNSA. DNA for the CDR3: TGTGCCAGCAGCCCACTACCGGCTCAGCATTTT. This translates into CASSPLPAQHF.

This clonotype was counted ten times or more. V usage is TRBV12-3 or TRBV12-4 and J usage is TRBJ2-1; no firm D call. The CDR3 contains 11 residues. Trimming cost V 4 bases and J 7 bases, with 5 bases left between them. CDR3 nucleotides: TGTGCCAGCAGTTCTGGGAATGAGCAGTTCTTC. As protein: CASSSGNEQFF.

This clonotype has a count of ten or more. V usage is TRBV19 and J usage is TRBJ1-5; D gene unclear. The germline V gene encodes CDR1 LNHDA and CDR2 SQIVND (reference sequence). The CDR3 contains 15 residues. With 8 bases removed from V and 3 bases from J, the gap between germline ends came to 17 bases. The CDR3 loop is CASQLDRPHNQPQHF. The DNA for the CDR3 is TGTGCCAGTCAACTGGATCGGCCACACAATCAGCCCCAGCATTTT.

As to this clonotype: This may arise from a read error, as a much more abundant clone is one base away. The V gene is TRBV5-1, the J gene TRBJ1-2; D not resolved. Trimming removed 1 base at V and 2 bases at J, with 12 bases between. The CDR3 length is 15 residues. CDR1 SGHRS and CDR2 YFSETQ come from the germline V gene. The CDR3 region is CASSLQHGRNYGYTF. In DNA, the CDR3 is TGCGCCAGCAGCTTGCAACATGGACGGAACTATGGCTACACCTTC. The entire variable domain, with the rest obtained from reference TRBV5-1 and TRBJ1-2, is as follows: KAGVTQTPRYLIKTRGQQVTLSCSPISGHRSVSWYQQTPGQGLQFLFEYFSETQRNKGNFPGRFSGRQFSNSRSEMNVSTLELGDSALYLCASSLQHGRNYGYTFGSGTRLTVV.

This clonotype occurred many times. This chain links TRBV29-1 with TRBJ2-7; tentatively, D is TRBD1 (6 bases). The CDR3 extends over 14 amino acids. Germline CDR1 reads SQVTM; CDR2 reads ANQGSEA. The CDR3 nucleotides read TGCCCGCTACTTCTTTCGGAAGGGGGCTACGAGCAGTACTTC. This codes for CPLLLSEGGYEQYF.

This clonotype occurred a few times. The chain combines TRBV2 with TRBJ1-2, with D tentatively TRBD1 (5 bases). The length of the CDR3 is 16 residues. The V end was cut by 5 bases, the J end by 4 bases, with 20 bases between. Per the germline V gene, CDR1 is SNHLY and CDR2 is FYNNEI. The CDR3 loop is CASSYNTEPGSYGYTF. As DNA, the CDR3 is TGTGCCAGCAGTTATAATACGGAGCCAGGGTCCTATGGCTACACCTTC.

This clonotype was found many times. The chain has TRBV5-1 and TRBJ2-7; D gene unclear. Trimming left V 4 bases short and J 0 bases short, with 14 bases between. This CDR3 region has 15 residues. The germline CDR1 and CDR2 sequences are SGHRS and YFSETQ. The CDR3: CASSPRLTLSYEQYF. For the CDR3, the DNA is TGCGCCAGCAGCCCACGACTGACCCTCTCCTACGAGCAGTACTTC. Looking up the rest from reference TRBV5-1 and TRBJ2-7 gives the full variable domain: KAGVTQTPRYLIKTRGQQVTLSCSPISGHRSVSWYQQTPGQGLQFLFEYFSETQRNKGNFPGRFSGRQFSNSRSEMNVSTLELGDSALYLCASSPRLTLSYEQYFGPGTRLTVT.

This clonotype has a count of ten or more. The chain uses TRBV7-9 and TRBJ1-4, with D perhaps matching TRBD1 (5 bases). V was cut by 5 bases and J by 6 bases, with 13 bases left in between. Germline V gene lookup returns CDR1 SEHNR and CDR2 FQNEAQ (reference sequence). The CDR3 length is 14 residues. The CDR3 coding sequence is TGTGCCAGCAGCAGACCGGGACGGGATGAAAAACTGTTTTTT. Its protein is CASSRPGRDEKLFF.

V is TRBV5-1 and J is TRBJ2-3, with 9 bases aligning to TRBD1. The CDR3 has 15 amino acids. J was trimmed by 2 bases and V by 4 bases; bases with no gene match: 5. Germline V lookup: CDR1 SGHRS, CDR2 YFSETQ. The DNA for the CDR3 is TGCGCCAGCAGCCCGGGACAGGGAGCCACAGATACGCAGTATTTT. It translates to CASSPGQGATDTQYF.

This clonotype was seen at least ten times. V usage is TRBV7-9 and J usage is TRBJ1-1; D remains ambiguous. The V gene lost 1 base and the J gene lost 4 bases, with 7 bases spanning the gap. The CDR3 has 13 amino acids. The germline CDR1 and CDR2 sequences are SEHNR and FQNEAQ (reference sequence). The CDR3 nucleotides read TGTGCCAGCAGCTTAGAATGGGGCACTGAAGCTTTCTTT. It encodes CASSLEWGTEAFF.

This clonotype was seen only a few times. The rearrangement joins TRBV11-2 to TRBJ1-2; D gene uncertain. The CDR3 is made up of 15 amino acids. Deletions cut 2 bases from V and 5 bases from J, with 15 bases between. CDR1 is SGHAT, CDR2 FQNNGV, per germline. The CDR3 protein is CASSLYSSSRYGYTF. The CDR3 DNA reads TGTGCCAGCAGCTTATACTCAAGTAGTCGGTATGGCTACACCTTC.

This clonotype was seen many times. V is TRBV5-8 and J is TRBJ2-5, with 8 bases identical to TRBD2. The germline V gene encodes CDR1 SGHTS and CDR2 YDEGEE. Unmatched junction bases numbered 13, after V lost 4 bases and J lost 5 bases. This CDR3 spans 16 amino acids. The CDR3 here is CASSVGPAGEGETQYF. The CDR3 region has the DNA TGTGCCAGCAGCGTGGGGCCAGCGGGAGAGGGGGAGACCCAGTACTTC.

This clonotype was seen a few times. The chain couples TRBV27 to TRBJ1-1; D is unclear. The length of the CDR3 is 15 residues. V dropped 2 bases and J dropped 1 base, with 11 bases sitting between them. In germline, CDR1 is MNHEY, CDR2 SMNVEV (reference sequence). CDR3 region: CASSLQRKGNTEAFF. The DNA for the CDR3 is TGTGCCAGCAGTTTACAGCGAAAGGGGAACACTGAAGCTTTCTTT.

This clonotype has a count of ten or more. V gene TRBV5-4 combines with J gene TRBJ1-6, with 8 bases matching TRBD1. Germline V gene data show CDR1 as SGHNT and CDR2 as YYREEE (reference sequence). The CDR3 contains 15 residues. V gave up 0 bases and J gave up 7 bases; unmatched junction bases: 3. CDR3 nucleotides: TGTGCCAGCAGCTTGGGGGACAGGACCAATTCACCCCTCCACTTT. Translation: CASSLGDRTNSPLHF.

This clonotype has ten or more counts. The chain couples TRBV20-1 to TRBJ1-1; 7 bases are a match to TRBD1. CDR1 is DFQATT and CDR2 is SNEGSKA in the germline V gene (reference sequence). With V trimmed by 5 bases and J by 1 base, 10 bases remained unmatched. The CDR3 covers 15 residues. This CDR3 is CSALRDRAGNTEAFF. The CDR3 DNA reads TGCAGTGCTCTCCGAGACAGGGCAGGGAACACTGAAGCTTTCTTT.

This clonotype was seen more than once but under ten times. This chain links TRBV7-2 with TRBJ1-6; D is uncertain. Germline assignment: CDR1 SGHTA and CDR2 FQGNSA. V was clipped by 1 base and J by 9 bases, with 7 bases between them. This CDR3 has 13 residues. CDR3 bases: TGTGCCAGCAGCTTAGAGGACGGTTCACCCCTCCACTTT. Translating it yields CASSLEDGSPLHF.

Of note for this clonotype: This may come from a read error, since a much larger clone is one base off. The chain employs TRBV10-1 and TRBJ2-2; D may correspond to TRBD1 or TRBD2 (5 bases each). The CDR3 is 15 amino acids. Germline V lookup: CDR1 WNHNN, CDR2 SYGVQD (reference sequence). The V end lost 5 bases, the J end lost 6 bases, and 16 bases lay between the germline ends. The DNA of the CDR3 is TGCGCCAGCAGTTGGGACCAGCGAGGCCCCGGGGAGCTGTTTTTT. It specifies CASSWDQRGPGELFF.

The chain employs TRBV24-1 and TRBJ2-1; 8 bases are a match to TRBD1. V lost 2 bases to trimming and J lost 9 bases; unmatched junction nucleotides: 14. Germline V gene data show CDR1 as KGHDR and CDR2 as SFDVKD. This CDR3 comprises 17 residues. This chain's CDR3 is CATSDSTDRGFVSEQFF. Written as DNA, the CDR3 is TGTGCCACCAGTGATTCGACAGACAGGGGATTCGTGTCTGAGCAGTTCTTC.

The V gene is TRBV27, the J gene TRBJ2-2; TRBD1 matches at 7 bases. The CDR3 is 16 residues long. CDR1 and CDR2 from the germline V gene are MNHEY and SMNVEV (reference sequence). Germline trimming cut 4 bases from V and 6 bases from J; bases unmatched to any gene: 11. The CDR3 reads CASSSAPTGFAGELFF. The DNA of the CDR3 is TGTGCCAGCAGTTCCGCCCCGACAGGGTTCGCCGGGGAGCTGTTTTTT.

This chain uses TRBV10-3 with TRBJ1-2, with TRBD1 identical over 11 bases. Germline-derived CDR1 and CDR2 are ENHRY and SYGVKD. The J segment lost 2 bases and the V segment lost 10 bases, leaving 12 bases of the junction unmatched. This CDR3 has 16 residues. CDR3 bases: TGTGCCACGTCTCCCCGGGACAGGGGGTTCAACTATGGCTACACCTTC. Translation gives CATSPRDRGFNYGYTF.

The chain joins TRBV7-2 to TRBJ2-7; D is unclear. The V gene's germline CDR1 is SGHTA and CDR2 FQGNSA. The V and J ends lost 2 bases and 4 bases respectively, with 12 bases between them. The CDR3 has 14 residues. The CDR3 here is CASSLIFPHYEQYF. CDR3 coding DNA: TGTGCCAGCAGCTTAATTTTCCCTCATTACGAGCAGTACTTC.

This sequence joins TRBV10-2 and TRBJ2-7, with D unresolved. The CDR3 is 13 residues long. The germline gives CDR1 WSHSY, CDR2 SAAADI. V shed 0 bases and J shed 2 bases, with 5 bases lying between them. The CDR3 spells CASSESRTYEQYF. CDR3 in DNA: TGCGCCAGCAGTGAGTCGAGAACCTACGAGCAGTACTTC.

This clonotype was seen a few times. The V call is TRBV10-3, the J call TRBJ1-5; D call uncertain. The CDR3 runs to 13 residues. CDR1 and CDR2 from the germline V gene are ENHRY and SYGVKD. Trimming pared 7 bases from V and 11 bases from J, leaving 18 bases between. The CDR3 DNA reads as TGTGCCATCACCAAGGACTTTGGGGAGACCCAGCATTTT. It specifies CAITKDFGETQHF.

The V gene is TRBV15, the J gene TRBJ1-5; no reliable D call. The CDR3 length is 15 residues. Germline V CDR1 and CDR2: LNHNV, YYDKDF (reference sequence). The V end lost 3 bases, the J end lost 7 bases, and 16 bases lay between the germline ends. CDR3 nucleotides: TGTGCCACCAGCAGCGGACGGGAGAAGAAACAGCCCCAGCATTTT. Its translation is CATSSGREKKQPQHF.

This rearrangement joins TRBV2 to TRBJ2-7; 9 positions match TRBD2. The germline V gene encodes CDR1 SNHLY and CDR2 FYNNEI. The CDR3 is 15 amino acids. V was clipped by 1 base and J by 0 bases; unmatched bases: 1. For the CDR3, the DNA is TGTGCCAGCAGTGAAGGGACTAGCGACTCCTACGAGCAGTACTTC. Residues: CASSEGTSDSYEQYF.

Comment on this clonotype: Just one base apart from a much larger clone, this may be a read error. The chain has TRBV7-9 and TRBJ2-5, with unresolved D. Germline V CDR1 and CDR2: SEHNR, FQNEAQ (reference sequence). Trimming shortened V by 3 bases and J by 4 bases, and 6 bases separated the two germline ends. This CDR3 contains 12 residues. This chain's CDR3 is CASSFIRETQYF. DNA for the CDR3: TGTGCCAGCAGCTTTATACGAGAGACCCAGTACTTC.

This clonotype appeared a single time. Possible read error: a much larger clone is one base away. The CDR3 here is CASSTGGSGYTF. CDR3 sequence (DNA): TGTGCCAGCAGTACAGGAGGCTCTGGCTACACCTTC. This chain links TRBV6-1 with TRBJ1-2; the D gene is possibly TRBD1 (5 bases). The germline V gene encodes CDR1 MNHNS and CDR2 SASEGT. V lost 5 bases and J 7 bases, leaving 11 bases between the germline ends. CDR3 length: 12 residues.